This TCR beta chain was obtained from a study of neurological immune-mediated disorders. TCRdb used MiXCR to reprocess the 5' RACE reads, holding one entry per CDR3 protein. There are approximately 30,000 distinct CDR3 sequences in the sample; about 15% occur only once, and 25% to 30% lies in the top ten. This clonotype has a count of ten or more. Its antigen is unknown. General study points: The most TCR clonal expansion was seen in HTLV-1-associated myelopathy, whereas the least was seen in multiple sclerosis, below the level in healthy controls.

The specimen was PBMCs. This clonotype originated in a man between 65 and 85 years old in good health.

CDR3 loop: CASSYSRGSFNSPLHF. The CDR3 nucleotides read TGTGCCAGCAGTTACTCGAGGGGGAGTTTTAATTCACCCCTCCACTTT. V is TRBV6-5 and J is TRBJ1-6; D might be TRBD1 (6 bases). V lost 0 bases and J lost 6, with 12 bases in between. This CDR3 has 16 residues. The germline V gene encodes CDR1 MNHEY and CDR2 SVGAGI.